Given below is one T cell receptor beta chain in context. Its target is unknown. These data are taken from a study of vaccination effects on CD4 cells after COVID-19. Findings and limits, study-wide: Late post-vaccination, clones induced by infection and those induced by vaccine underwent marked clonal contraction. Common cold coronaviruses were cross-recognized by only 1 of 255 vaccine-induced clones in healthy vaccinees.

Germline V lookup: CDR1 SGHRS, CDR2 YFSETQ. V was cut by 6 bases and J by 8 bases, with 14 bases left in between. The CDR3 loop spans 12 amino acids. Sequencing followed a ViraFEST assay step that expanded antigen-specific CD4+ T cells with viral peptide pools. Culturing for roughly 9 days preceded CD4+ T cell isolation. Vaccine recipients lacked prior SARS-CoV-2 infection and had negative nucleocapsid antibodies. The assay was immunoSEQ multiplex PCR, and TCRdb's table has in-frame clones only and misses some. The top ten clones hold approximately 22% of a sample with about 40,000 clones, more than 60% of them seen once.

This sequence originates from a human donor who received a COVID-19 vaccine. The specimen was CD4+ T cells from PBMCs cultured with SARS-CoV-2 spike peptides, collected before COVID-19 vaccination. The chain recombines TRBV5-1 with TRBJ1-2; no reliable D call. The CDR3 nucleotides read TGCGCCAGCACAGATAGTCGGAGAGGCTACACCTTC. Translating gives CASTDSRRGYTF. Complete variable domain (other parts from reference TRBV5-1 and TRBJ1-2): KAGVTQTPRYLIKTRGQQVTLSCSPISGHRSVSWYQQTPGQGLQFLFEYFSETQRNKGNFPGRFSGRQFSNSRSEMNVSTLELGDSALYLCASTDSRRGYTFGSGTRLTVV.